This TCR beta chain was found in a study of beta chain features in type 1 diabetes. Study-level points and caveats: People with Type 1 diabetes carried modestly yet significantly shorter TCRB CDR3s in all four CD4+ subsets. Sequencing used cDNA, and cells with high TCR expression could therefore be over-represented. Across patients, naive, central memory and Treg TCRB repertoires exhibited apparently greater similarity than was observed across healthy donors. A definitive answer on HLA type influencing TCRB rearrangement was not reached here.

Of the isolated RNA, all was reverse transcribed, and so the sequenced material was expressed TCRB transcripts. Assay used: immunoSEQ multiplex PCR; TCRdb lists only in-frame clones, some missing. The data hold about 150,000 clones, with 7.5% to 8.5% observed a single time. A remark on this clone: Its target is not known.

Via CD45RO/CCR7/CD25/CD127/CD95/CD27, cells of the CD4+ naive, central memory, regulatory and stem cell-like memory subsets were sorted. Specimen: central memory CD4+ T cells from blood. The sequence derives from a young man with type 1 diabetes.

The CDR3 is CASSAGQTSEAFF. CDR3 nucleotide sequence: TGCGCCAGCAGCGCGGGACAGACCTCTGAAGCTTTCTTT. V is TRBV5-1 and J is TRBJ1-1; 7 bases fit TRBD1. There are 13 residues in the CDR3. The ends lost 4 bases at V and 6 bases at J; junction bases unmatched: 6. Germline-derived CDR1 and CDR2 are SGHRS and YFSETQ.